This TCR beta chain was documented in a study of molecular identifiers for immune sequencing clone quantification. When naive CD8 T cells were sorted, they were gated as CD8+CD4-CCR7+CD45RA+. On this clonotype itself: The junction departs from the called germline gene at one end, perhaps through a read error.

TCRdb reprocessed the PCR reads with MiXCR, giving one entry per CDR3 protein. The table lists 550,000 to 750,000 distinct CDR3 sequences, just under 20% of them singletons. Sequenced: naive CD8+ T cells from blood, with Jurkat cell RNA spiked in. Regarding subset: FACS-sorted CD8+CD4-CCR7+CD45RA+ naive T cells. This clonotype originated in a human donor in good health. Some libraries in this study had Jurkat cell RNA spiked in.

CDR3 DNA sequence: TGTGCCAGCAGCCCAACGTATTCGCGGGGGGGCCAGTTTGTCAATGAGCAGTCCTTC. It specifies CASSPTYSRGGQFVNEQSF. The chain recombines TRBV7-8 with TRBJ2-1, with 9 bases fitting TRBD2. The CDR3 loop spans 19 amino acids. The germline V gene has CDR1 SGHVS and CDR2 FQNEAQ.